The 18 T cell receptor beta chains presented below share a single source sample, sequenced in a study of T cell responses to AZD1222 COVID-19 vaccine (dated by TCRdb to about 2021). Library preparation was by the immunoSEQ multiplex PCR assay. Drawn from immuneACCESS, this table holds only the in-frame rearrangements with V and J called that TCRdb kept. Clones are partly lost; checked studies trace under half to an unresolved V gene and leave the rest unexplained. Counted in this sample were 150,000 to 200,000 clones; less than 95% of them appeared once. The top ten hold roughly 6% of the sample. The intended sense of this specimen's time point label: about 28 days (+/-7) after the second vaccine dose. The sequencing here drew on peripheral blood, taken 28 days after the second AZD1222 dose. Receptors were obtained from an adult who received the AZD1222 COVID-19 vaccine.

V gene TRBV10-1 combines with J gene TRBJ2-7; no firm D call. CDR3 size: 13 residues. Per germline, CDR1 WNHNN and CDR2 SYGVQD (reference sequence). Trimming stripped 0 bases from V and 6 bases from J, with 9 bases between. CDR3 sequence: CASSESVRAEQYF. Here the CDR3 DNA reads TGCGCCAGCAGTGAGTCGGTCCGCGCCGAGCAGTACTTC.

V is TRBV6-1 and J is TRBJ1-2, with D maybe TRBD1 (6 bases). The germline V gene has CDR1 MNHNS and CDR2 SASEGT. This CDR3 has 13 amino acids. Trimming removed 2 bases from V and 8 bases from J, with 12 bases in between. CDR3 loop: CASSEPVQGGYTF. CDR3 in DNA: TGTGCCAGCAGTGAACCCGTACAGGGCGGCTACACCTTC.

This rearrangement joins TRBV27 to TRBJ2-1; 8 nucleotides agree with TRBD2. The CDR3 is 12 residues long. Trimming cost V 4 bases and J 10 bases; bases outside gene matches: 3. Per germline, CDR1 MNHEY and CDR2 SMNVEV (reference sequence). DNA for the CDR3: TGTGCCAGCAGTTACGGGAGGGCCGAGCAGTTCTTC. It specifies CASSYGRAEQFF.

The chain recombines TRBV6-1 with TRBJ2-5, with TRBD1 as a possible D gene (5 bases). The CDR3 consists of 17 residues. The V gene lost 2 bases and the J gene lost 1 base, with 17 bases spanning the gap. Germline lookup yields CDR1 MNHNS and CDR2 SASEGT. The CDR3 region has the DNA TGTGCCAGCAGTGAAAACCCAACGCAGGGCCGCCAAGAGACCCAGTACTTC. Residues: CASSENPTQGRQETQYF.

The chain employs TRBV28 and TRBJ1-4; no clear D gene. The CDR3 is 15 residues long. V lost 8 bases, J lost 7 bases, and 20 bases lay in between. Per germline, CDR1 MDHEN and CDR2 SYDVKM. The DNA of the CDR3 is TGTGCCAGCGGTCTATCCTCGGGCTTTGGTGAAAAACTGTTTTTT. It specifies CASGLSSGFGEKLFF. The whole variable domain, filled in from reference TRBV28 and TRBJ1-4, reads DVKVTQSSRYLVKRTGEKVFLECVQDMDHENMFWYRQDPGLGLRLIYFSYDVKMKEKGDIPEGYSVSREKKERFSLILESASTNQTSMYLCASGLSSGFGEKLFFGSGTQLSVL.

J is TRBJ1-5 and V is TRBV10-3, with D possibly matching TRBD1 (6 bases). This CDR3 contains 13 residues. V was cut by 11 bases and J by 6 bases, with 17 bases left in between. CDR1 and CDR2 (germline): ENHRY, SYGVKD. The CDR3 DNA sequence: TGTGCCGTCAAAGGGGGATTTGGTCAGCCCCAGCATTTT. Protein sequence: CAVKGGFGQPQHF.

This chain uses TRBV20-1 with TRBJ1-6; no clear D. The V gene lost 3 bases and the J gene lost 10 bases, with 13 bases spanning the gap. The CDR3 totals 13 residues. Germline V gene sequence: CDR1 DFQATT, CDR2 SNEGSKA (reference sequence). Here the CDR3 DNA reads TGCAGTGCTAGTGGGCAGCTGAAGTCACCCCTCCACTTT. It is translated as CSASGQLKSPLHF.

The table lists this clone with a count of one. The genes are TRBV7-9 and TRBJ2-1; D may be TRBD2 (5 bases). The CDR3 runs to 15 residues. Germline CDR1 is SEHNR and CDR2 is FQNEAQ (reference sequence). The V gene lost 5 bases and the J gene lost 1 base, with 12 bases spanning the gap. The CDR3 region has the DNA TGTGCCAGCAGCCGACCCGGGGAGTCCTACAATGAGCAGTTCTTC. Translated, it gives CASSRPGESYNEQFF.

This chain joins TRBV2 and TRBJ1-1; the D is unclear. The V and J ends lost 6 bases and 1 base respectively, with 9 bases between them. The CDR3 runs to 13 residues. Germline values: CDR1 SNHLY, CDR2 FYNNEI. CDR3 protein: CASRTTENTEAFF. DNA of the CDR3: TGTGCCAGCAGGACTACAGAGAACACTGAAGCTTTCTTT.

The rearrangement links TRBV27 to TRBJ1-5; D is unclear. V dropped 4 bases and J dropped 5 bases, with 9 bases sitting between them. CDR1 and CDR2 from the germline V gene are MNHEY and SMNVEV (reference sequence). The CDR3 is 13 residues long. The CDR3 protein is CASSSRWDQPQHF. In nucleotides, the CDR3 is TGTGCCAGCAGTTCCCGGTGGGATCAGCCCCAGCATTTT.

This clone was counted between two and nine times. The chain uses TRBV6-1 and TRBJ2-5; D unclear. Trimming shortened V by 5 bases and J by 1 base, and 8 bases separated the two germline ends. This CDR3 comprises 13 residues. Germline loops: CDR1 MNHNS, CDR2 SASEGT. The CDR3 DNA follows: TGTGCCAGCAGTAAGGAGTTCCAAGAGACCCAGTACTTC. It yields the protein CASSKEFQETQYF.

V usage is TRBV7-9 and J usage is TRBJ2-7, with 7 bases that match TRBD1. This CDR3 is 13 amino acids long. V gave up 5 bases and J gave up 5 bases; unmatched junction bases: 6. CDR1 is SEHNR and CDR2 is FQNEAQ in the germline V gene (reference sequence). CDR3: CASSPDRVHEQYF. CDR3 nucleotides: TGTGCCAGCAGCCCCGACAGGGTTCACGAGCAGTACTTC.

In its sample, this clone was seen a few times. This chain uses TRBV19 with TRBJ1-2, with D unclear. There are 14 residues in the CDR3. The germline gives CDR1 LNHDA, CDR2 SQIVND (reference sequence). Trimming shortened V by 6 bases and J by 0 bases, and 11 bases separated the two germline ends. CDR3 nucleotides: TGTGCCAGTAGAGACCCGGGGACTAACTATGGCTACACCTTC. Protein sequence: CASRDPGTNYGYTF.

This chain uses TRBV18 with TRBJ2-1; 9 bases agree with TRBD2. Germline loops: CDR1 KGHSH, CDR2 LQKENI. V dropped 0 bases and J dropped 2; count of bases not matched to a gene: 5. The CDR3 runs to 17 residues. The chain's CDR3 is CASSPPSGGFTYNEQFF. The CDR3 DNA follows: TGTGCCAGCTCACCACCTAGCGGGGGATTCACCTACAATGAGCAGTTCTTC.

The chain employs TRBV28 and TRBJ1-2; 10 nucleotides agree with TRBD1. After removal of 9 bases from V and 7 bases from J, the junction contained 8 bases not matched to a gene. The CDR3 is 13 residues long. Germline values: CDR1 MDHEN, CDR2 SYDVKM. The CDR3 DNA is TGTGCCAGTACAATGGACAGGGGGGGTGGCTACACCTTC. It specifies CASTMDRGGGYTF.

The chain carries TRBV6-5 and TRBJ1-6, with D tentatively TRBD1 (5 bases). Germline V lookup: CDR1 MNHEY, CDR2 SVGAGI. V dropped 4 bases and J dropped 5 bases, with 9 bases sitting between them. There are 14 residues in the CDR3. This CDR3 is CASSFRGDNSPLHF. CDR3 sequence (DNA): TGTGCCAGCAGTTTTCGGGGCGATAATTCACCCCTCCACTTT.

J is TRBJ2-5 and V is TRBV12-3 or TRBV12-4, with unresolved D. The CDR3 covers 11 residues. Trimming shortened V by 7 bases and J by 6 bases, and 9 bases separated the two germline ends. CDR3 sequence (DNA): TGTGCCAGCACCGACTTTCAGACCCAGTACTTC. It is translated as CASTDFQTQYF.

The chain uses TRBV9 and TRBJ1-2; 7 nucleotides align to TRBD1. With V trimmed by 4 bases and J by 2 bases, 2 bases remained unmatched. The CDR3 is made up of 13 amino acids. CDR1 is SGDLS, CDR2 YYNGEE, per germline. This CDR3 reads CASSPQGNYGYTF. CDR3 DNA sequence: TGTGCCAGCAGCCCACAGGGGAACTATGGCTACACCTTC.